Each of the 30 T cell receptor beta chains below was sequenced from the same sample in a study of OX40 agonist ivuxolimab in advanced cancers. Libraries were prepared by immunoSEQ multiplex PCR; TCRdb keeps only in-frame clonotypes and omits some of them. The sample carries about 99,000 clones, approximately 95% recorded once. Sequencing used CD4+ or CD8+ T cells sorted from blood, obtained in a trial of the OX40 agonist ivuxolimab. These receptors were collected from an adult with an advanced solid tumor such as melanoma, head and neck, liver or kidney cancer.

CDR3 in DNA: TGTGCCAGCAGCATTCAACAGGGGGCCGGGTATGGCTACACCTTC. Translation: CASSIQQGAGYGYTF. The chain joins TRBV14 to TRBJ1-2, with 9 bases that match TRBD1. There are 15 residues in the CDR3. V trimming: 5 bases; J trimming: 5 bases; junction bases outside the gene matches: 9. Looked up from germline, CDR1 is SGHDN and CDR2 is FVKESK.

The rearrangement joins TRBV11-3 to TRBJ2-2; D gene ambiguous. V lost 6 bases and J 0 bases, leaving 8 bases between the germline ends. Germline V gene sequence: CDR1 SGHNT, CDR2 YENEEA. The CDR3 runs 14 residues. DNA for the CDR3: TGTGCCAGCAGGGCTCAAACGAACACCGGGGAGCTGTTTTTT. Amino acid sequence: CASRAQTNTGELFF.

This chain connects TRBV7-9 to TRBJ2-1; the D gene is possibly TRBD2 (5 bases). Per germline, CDR1 SEHNR and CDR2 FQNEAQ (reference sequence). V was pared by 3 bases and J by 5 bases, with 11 bases between. The CDR3 runs to 14 residues. CDR3 region: CASSLLLAHNEQFF. The CDR3, as DNA: TGTGCCAGCAGCTTGCTTCTAGCCCACAATGAGCAGTTCTTC.

This chain uses TRBV13 with TRBJ2-7; 8 bases match TRBD2. The CDR3 loop spans 15 amino acids. J lost 0 bases, V lost 2 bases, and 3 bases had no gene match. The germline V gene has CDR1 PRHDT and CDR2 FYEKMQ (reference sequence). This CDR3 is CASSLLAGLSYEQYF. The DNA of the CDR3 is TGTGCCAGCAGCTTACTAGCGGGTCTCTCCTACGAGCAGTACTTC.

The chain carries TRBV7-9 and TRBJ1-2; the D gene is possibly TRBD1 (5 bases). The V and J ends lost 6 bases and 4 bases respectively, with 12 bases between them. The V gene's germline CDR1 is SEHNR and CDR2 FQNEAQ (reference sequence). The CDR3 consists of 13 residues. The DNA of the CDR3 is TGTGCCAGCAGACCAGACAGAGTCTATGGCTACACCTTC. Its translation: CASRPDRVYGYTF.

This chain joins TRBV28 and TRBJ2-7; possible D gene TRBD1, 6 bases. Germline V lookup: CDR1 MDHEN, CDR2 SYDVKM. The V and J ends lost 5 bases and 2 bases respectively, with 10 bases between them. The CDR3 extends over 13 amino acids. CDR3 sequence: CASSRTGTYEQYF. CDR3 DNA sequence: TGTGCCAGCAGTCGTACAGGGACCTACGAGCAGTACTTC.

The sample holds one count of this clone. J is TRBJ2-2 and V is TRBV6-5; TRBD2 matches at 14 bases. With V trimmed by 0 bases and J by 10 bases, 1 base remained unmatched. Germline CDR1 MNHEY, CDR2 SVGAGI. The CDR3 loop spans 15 amino acids. The CDR3 loop is CASSYSGLAGEELFF. The CDR3 DNA follows: TGTGCCAGCAGTTACTCGGGACTAGCGGGAGAGGAGCTGTTTTTT.

This chain uses TRBV15 with TRBJ1-5; D uncertain. The CDR3 consists of 13 residues. Germline V CDR1 and CDR2: LNHNV, YYDKDF (reference sequence). Deletions cut 5 bases from V and 11 bases from J, with 16 bases between. This CDR3 reads CATSPEQSGAQHF. CDR3 coding DNA: TGTGCCACCAGCCCCGAACAGTCCGGGGCCCAGCATTTT.

The rearrangement uses TRBV19 and TRBJ2-7, with 8 bases that match TRBD2. J lost 3 bases, V lost 5 bases, and 6 bases had no gene match. The germline gives CDR1 LNHDA, CDR2 SQIVND (reference sequence). The CDR3 consists of 14 residues. Here the CDR3 reads CASSQRRGDYEQYF. DNA for the CDR3: TGTGCCAGTAGTCAAAGGCGGGGGGACTACGAGCAGTACTTC.

Of note for this clone: The junction does not match germline at one end; this may be a read error. V is TRBV7-2 and J is TRBJ2-7, with 8 bases matching TRBD2. The CDR3 loop spans 14 amino acids. CDR1 and CDR2 (germline): SGHTA, FQGNSA. In nucleotides, the CDR3 is TGTGCCAGCAGCGTAGCGGGGCCCCCCTACGAGCAGTACTTC. Its translation: CASSVAGPPYEQYF.

CDR3 in DNA: TGTGCCAGCAAGGTTGGGTCCGGGAGATTCGCCTACGAGCAGTACTTC. Protein sequence: CASKVGSGRFAYEQYF. V and J are TRBV2 and TRBJ2-7; maybe TRBD2 (6 bases). This CDR3 has 16 residues. Trimming pared 7 bases from V and 2 bases from J, leaving 21 bases between. Germline V gene lookup returns CDR1 SNHLY and CDR2 FYNNEI.

This clone was seen a single time. This chain links TRBV13 with TRBJ2-2; D remains ambiguous. V was clipped by 10 bases and J by 2 bases, with 14 bases between them. The CDR3 covers 14 residues. In germline, CDR1 is PRHDT, CDR2 FYEKMQ (reference sequence). The CDR3 nucleotides are TGTGCCACCCTCACACAGCTTAACACCGGGGAGCTGTTTTTT. Its protein product is CATLTQLNTGELFF.

The rearrangement joins TRBV19 to TRBJ1-5; TRBD1 matches 7 bases. CDR1 LNHDA and CDR2 SQIVND come from the germline V gene (reference sequence). The CDR3 contains 16 residues. The trim removed 4 bases at V and 10 bases at J, leaving 16 bases unmatched. The CDR3 region is CASSTRDSEVPSPQHF. The CDR3 bases are TGTGCCAGTAGTACTCGGGACAGCGAAGTCCCCTCACCCCAGCATTTT.

The chain joins TRBV13 to TRBJ2-7; TRBD1 aligns across 9 bases. The V and J ends lost 4 bases and 3 bases, in that order; junction bases with no gene match: 4. The CDR3 contains 14 residues. Germline V gene sequence: CDR1 PRHDT, CDR2 FYEKMQ (reference sequence). CDR3 DNA sequence: TGTGCCAGCAGCTCCGGGACAGGGTTCTACGAGCAGTACTTC. It yields the protein CASSSGTGFYEQYF.

The rearrangement joins TRBV6-5 to TRBJ2-1; D ambiguous. V was cut by 5 bases and J by 1 base, with 12 bases left in between. There are 15 residues in the CDR3. Looked up from germline, CDR1 is MNHEY and CDR2 is SVGAGI. The chain's CDR3 is CASSHLKISYNEQFF. The DNA for the CDR3 is TGTGCCAGCAGTCACCTAAAAATTTCCTACAATGAGCAGTTCTTC.

The CDR3 DNA is TGCGCCAGCAGCCAAGATAAAACAGGGGACGCAGATACGCAGTATTTT. Translation gives CASSQDKTGDADTQYF. This sequence joins TRBV4-3 and TRBJ2-3, with TRBD1 identical over 7 bases. The germline V gene encodes CDR1 LGHNA and CDR2 YSLEER. This CDR3 region has 16 residues. After removal of 0 bases from V and 4 bases from J, the junction contained 7 bases not matched to a gene.

The chain joins TRBV7-9 to TRBJ2-3, with 7 bases aligning to TRBD2. This CDR3 has 15 residues. V was clipped by 4 bases and J by 0 bases; unmatched bases: 4. From germline, CDR1 is SEHNR and CDR2 FQNEAQ (reference sequence). In DNA form, the CDR3 reads TGTGCCAGCAGCTACGCGGGGGAAAGCACAGATACGCAGTATTTT. Its protein product is CASSYAGESTDTQYF.

The J gene is TRBJ2-7, the V gene TRBV6-1; D is perhaps TRBD2 (5 bases). The V end was cut by 6 bases, the J end by 3 bases, with 9 bases between. The CDR3 runs to 12 residues. Germline values: CDR1 MNHNS, CDR2 SASEGT. This chain's CDR3 is CASSGLIYEQYF. The CDR3 DNA reads TGTGCCAGCAGCGGACTCATCTACGAGCAGTACTTC.

The chain has TRBV5-5 and TRBJ2-7; D is possibly TRBD1 or TRBD2 (7 bases each). Germline-derived CDR1 and CDR2 are SGHKS and YYEKEE (reference sequence). The CDR3 has 15 residues. V lost 0 bases and J lost 5, with 15 bases in between. CDR3 in amino acids: CASSLAGQGGDEQYF. The CDR3 bases are TGTGCCAGCAGCTTGGCGGGGCAGGGGGGGGACGAGCAGTACTTC.

This clone was counted only a few times. The chain couples TRBV29-1 to TRBJ1-1; no definite D call. This CDR3 region has 10 residues. The V and J ends lost 5 bases and 3 bases respectively, with 4 bases between them. Germline V gene data show CDR1 as SQVTM and CDR2 as ANQGSEA. The CDR3 coding sequence is TGCAGCGTTCAGGACACTGAAGCTTTCTTT. This translates into CSVQDTEAFF.

DNA for the CDR3: TGTGCCAGCAGTTTTCTCGTGGGGGGGAGTGAGAACTATGGCTACACCTTC. It specifies CASSFLVGGSENYGYTF. The chain is built from TRBV28 and TRBJ1-2; maybe TRBD1 (5 bases). The CDR3 has 17 amino acids. Between the trimmed V and J ends, which lost 3 bases and 2 bases, there was a span of 19 bases. CDR1 MDHEN and CDR2 SYDVKM come from the germline V gene.

The V and J genes are TRBV7-9 and TRBJ2-3, with TRBD1 matching over 7 bases. CDR3 length: 15 residues. The J segment lost 1 base and the V segment lost 5 bases, leaving 6 bases of the junction unmatched. Germline V gene sequence: CDR1 SEHNR, CDR2 FQNEAQ (reference sequence). CDR3 DNA: TGTGCCAGCAGCCGGTCGACAGGGCGCACAGATACGCAGTATTTT. It is translated as CASSRSTGRTDTQYF.

The rearrangement uses TRBV6-1 and TRBJ1-1, with D possibly being TRBD1 (5 bases). The germline V gene encodes CDR1 MNHNS and CDR2 SASEGT. CDR3 length: 13 amino acids. Between the trimmed V and J ends, which lost 6 bases and 1 base, there was a span of 9 bases. Here the CDR3 DNA reads TGTGCCAGCAGGGGTGGACAGAACACTGAAGCTTTCTTT. It encodes CASRGGQNTEAFF.

J is TRBJ2-5 and V is TRBV11-2; possibly TRBD1 for D (6 bases). CDR1 and CDR2 (germline): SGHAT, FQNNGV. There are 15 residues in the CDR3. The germline V and J ends were trimmed by 4 bases and 1 base, with 13 bases remaining between them. DNA for the CDR3: TGTGCCAGCAGCTCGCCCAGGGACATCCAAGAGACCCAGTACTTC. Translating it yields CASSSPRDIQETQYF.

The chain links TRBV2 to TRBJ2-7; possibly TRBD2 for D (6 bases). Germline CDR1 is SNHLY and CDR2 is FYNNEI. Trimming cost V 3 bases and J 0 bases, with 9 bases left between them. The CDR3 has 14 residues. CDR3 sequence: CASSEFGSSYEQYF. The DNA for the CDR3 is TGTGCCAGCAGTGAGTTCGGGAGCTCCTACGAGCAGTACTTC.

V is TRBV11-3 and J is TRBJ2-5; unclear D gene. Looked up from germline, CDR1 is SGHNT and CDR2 is YENEEA. V lost 5 bases, J lost 5 bases, and 12 bases lay in between. This CDR3 contains 13 residues. The CDR3 region has the DNA TGTGCCAGCAGCCGTACTATGGGGGAGACCCAGTACTTC. Its translation: CASSRTMGETQYF.

This chain joins TRBV19 and TRBJ1-1; 10 bases are a match to TRBD1. The CDR3 is 14 residues long. V gave up 4 bases and J gave up 4 bases; unmatched junction bases: 3. Germline CDR1 is LNHDA and CDR2 is SQIVND (reference sequence). The CDR3 nucleotides are TGTGCCAGTAGTAGGGACAGGGGATTCACTGAAGCTTTCTTT. It translates to CASSRDRGFTEAFF.

The J gene is TRBJ1-5, the V gene TRBV6-1; 8 nucleotides agree with TRBD1. Losses at the gene ends were 2 bases for V and 9 bases for J; bases not matched to a gene: 12. This CDR3 contains 16 residues. CDR1 and CDR2 from the germline V gene are MNHNS and SASEGT. CDR3 bases: TGTGCCAGCAGTGAATTGGGACAGGTGAAACCCGGGCCCCAGCATTTT. This encodes CASSELGQVKPGPQHF.

Only one count was recorded for this clone. This chain uses TRBV7-2 with TRBJ2-3; D remains ambiguous. CDR1 and CDR2 from the germline V gene are SGHTA and FQGNSA. This CDR3 is 12 amino acids long. V gave up 5 bases and J gave up 0 bases, with 3 bases separating them. CDR3 coding DNA: TGTGCCAGCAGCATCAGCACAGATACGCAGTATTTT. Translation: CASSISTDTQYF.

The rearrangement uses TRBV27 and TRBJ2-6; D gene ambiguous. V was pared by 5 bases and J by 4 bases, with 9 bases between. The CDR3 has 14 amino acids. The germline CDR1 and CDR2 sequences are MNHEY and SMNVEV (reference sequence). Written as DNA, the CDR3 is TGTGCCAGCAGTCCGCTTGGGGGGGCCAACGTCCTGACTTTC. This translates into CASSPLGGANVLTF. Filled out from reference TRBV27 and TRBJ2-6, the complete variable domain reads EAQVTQNPRYLITVTGKKLTVTCSQNMNHEYMSWYRQDPGLGLRQIYYSMNVEVTDKGDVPEGYKVSRKEKRNFPLILESPSPNQTSLYFCASSPLGGANVLTFGAGSRLTVL.